The clone carrying this TCR beta chain has at least ten counts. The cDNA had a unique molecular identifier and a template-switch universal primer site. TCRdb redid the calling of the 5' RACE reads with MiXCR, one entry per CDR3 protein. The data contain about 240,000 distinct CDR3 sequences, 6% to 8.5% of them singletons. This specimen belongs to a study of identical twins. The CDR3 has 16 residues. Germline CDR1 SEHNR, CDR2 FQNEAQ (reference sequence). The J segment lost 5 bases and the V segment lost 1 base, leaving 7 bases of the junction unmatched. The data also belong to a second study, concerning yellow fever vaccine responses in identical twins.

The receptor comes from a woman in her late teens or twenties in good health. This chain connects TRBV7-9 to TRBJ2-1, with 8 bases aligning to TRBD2. Material: CD8+ T cells sorted from blood. DNA for the CDR3: TGTGCCAGCAGCTTAGAGGCGGGGGGCAGAGACAATGAGCAGTTCTTC. Translating gives CASSLEAGGRDNEQFF.